This TCR beta chain was recorded in a study of cytomegalovirus exposure and HLA in healthy donors. Study conclusions and caveats: A classifier reportedly called cytomegalovirus status with high sensitivity and specificity. The study put 150 to 200 TCR beta chains on its list as cytomegalovirus-associated.

The donors were part of the validation cohort, which consisted of roughly 110 subjects and was separate from the first cohort of around 620 subjects. Worth noting for this clone: As yet, its antigen is unknown.

TCRdb keeps only in-frame clones here, not all; method: immunoSEQ multiplex PCR. The sample holds about 200,000 clones, about 81% seen once. Per the germline V gene, CDR1 is SNHLY and CDR2 is FYNNEI. Trimming took off 7 bases at V and 3 bases at J, with 13 bases between the two ends. The CDR3 consists of 14 residues. The rearrangement uses TRBV2 and TRBJ1-5; D uncertain. This clonotype was obtained from a woman aged 30 to 39 in good health and CMV-seronegative. Input material: PBMCs. The CDR3 loop is CASMANTLNQPQHF. CDR3 sequence (DNA): TGTGCCAGCATGGCAAACACCCTCAATCAGCCCCAGCATTTT. The full variable domain, in which reference TRBV2 and TRBJ1-5 provide the parts outside the CDR3, is EPEVTQTPSHQVTQMGQEVILRCVPISNHLYFYWYRQILGQKVEFLVSFYNNEISEKSEIFDDQFSVERPDGSNFTLKIRSTKLEDSAMYFCASMANTLNQPQHFGDGTRLSIL.